This T cell receptor (beta chain) originates from a study of T cell changes during pregnancy in multiple sclerosis. Only one count was recorded for this clone. Using immunoSEQ multiplex PCR, the repertoire was profiled, and TCRdb retains in-frame clones only, with some absent. Altogether more than 25,000 clones are present, about 91% being singletons, with the ten largest covering under 5%. V lost 3 bases, J lost 4 bases, and 8 bases stayed unmatched. The germline V gene encodes CDR1 MRHNA and CDR2 SNTAGT. The CDR3 is 17 residues long. The TCR originated in a female donor in good health, enrolled as a control in a pregnancy study. The chain is built from TRBV6-4 and TRBJ2-2; 10 bases align to TRBD2. The sample in question was peripheral blood, obtained in the first trimester of pregnancy. The chain's CDR3 is CASSEASGSHGTGELFF. The CDR3 region has the DNA TGTGCCAGCAGTGAAGCTAGCGGGAGTCATGGCACCGGGGAGCTGTTTTTT.